This T cell receptor beta chain came from a study of regulatory T cells in long-lasting Graves disease. Study summary: Graves' patients, diagnosed recently, had received antithyroid drugs under 3 months.

This clonotype was seen repeatedly, ten times or more. Time point indicated: newly diagnosed GD, antithyroid drugs for less than 3 months. The TCR library was prepared using RNA isolated from PBMCs. Clinicians diagnosed Graves' disease using American Thyroid Association guidelines. Construction of the TCR beta libraries employed iRepertoire HTBI primers in conjunction with Arm-PCR of CDR3 regions. Under the authors' procedure: Identified segments across samples numbered under 80 TRBV and approximately 15 TRBJ. Via MiXCR, TCRdb re-called the multiplex PCR reads, giving one row per CDR3 protein. The V and J calls here are based on TCRdb, not the publication. The data hold about 370,000 distinct CDR3 sequences, with 15% observed a single time. The clonotype was recovered from a female donor with Graves disease. The sample consisted of peripheral blood mononuclear cells (PBMCs), taken at new diagnosis, from a patient treated with antithyroid drugs.

In DNA, the CDR3 is TGTGCCTGGGGACGGGAAGGAGATACGCAGTATTTT. Encoded protein: CAWGREGDTQYF. V is TRBV30 and J is TRBJ2-3, with TRBD2 as a possible D gene (5 bases). The CDR3 extends over 12 amino acids. The V end was cut by 5 bases, the J end by 5 bases, with 11 bases between. Germline-derived CDR1 and CDR2 are GTSNPN and SVGIG (reference sequence).